These 28 T cell receptor beta chains share one sample of origin, sequenced in a study of blood T cell repertoires in COVID-19. This table comes from immunoSEQ multiplex PCR, and its TCRdb copy is limited to in-frame clones, with some not included. Here the sample spans 200,000 to 250,000 clones, around 87% being singletons. The sample was peripheral blood. These receptor sequences come from a woman in her forties or fifties with COVID-19, enrolled during active disease.

The rearrangement uses TRBV24-1 and TRBJ2-3, with TRBD1 as a possible D gene (7 bases). The length of the CDR3 is 16 residues. With 4 bases removed from V and 4 bases from J, the gap between germline ends came to 17 bases. The germline V gene encodes CDR1 KGHDR and CDR2 SFDVKD. In DNA, the CDR3 is TGTGCCACCAGTGACCCGACAGGGCGGGGTGCAGATACGCAGTATTTT. It translates to CATSDPTGRGADTQYF.

This clone occurred a few times. The chain couples TRBV7-9 to TRBJ2-1, with D maybe TRBD2 (5 bases). This CDR3 has 16 amino acids. The germline V gene encodes CDR1 SEHNR and CDR2 FQNEAQ (reference sequence). V was clipped by 5 bases and J by 4 bases, with 18 bases between them. The CDR3 bases are TGTGCCAGCAGCCCACCCCTTGGTGGGAGATACAATGAGCAGTTCTTC. Translation: CASSPPLGGRYNEQFF.

The chain combines TRBV7-2 with TRBJ2-4, with TRBD2 matching over 14 bases. Germline V lookup: CDR1 SGHTA, CDR2 FQGNSA. Trimming took 0 bases from V and 3 from J; bases not matched to a gene: 4. The CDR3 consists of 18 residues. The CDR3 DNA follows: TGTGCCAGCAGCTTAGCGGGGACTAGCGGGGGAAACAAAAACATTCAGTACTTC. Amino acids: CASSLAGTSGGNKNIQYF.

The rearrangement links TRBV19 to TRBJ2-2; 8 bases agree with TRBD2. This CDR3 contains 15 residues. The junction had 1 base not matched to a gene; V was cut back by 1 base and J by 3 bases. Germline V CDR1 and CDR2: LNHDA, SQIVND (reference sequence). CDR3 residues: CASSIAGGHTGELFF. DNA for the CDR3: TGTGCCAGTAGTATAGCGGGGGGGCACACCGGGGAGCTGTTTTTT.

The V call is TRBV10-3, the J call TRBJ2-3; 14 bases are a match to TRBD2. V dropped 10 bases and J dropped 4; count of bases not matched to a gene: 1. The CDR3 has 13 amino acids. Germline assignment: CDR1 ENHRY and CDR2 SYGVKD. In nucleotides, the CDR3 is TGTGCCACGACTAGCGGGGGGGCAGATACGCAGTATTTT. It is translated as CATTSGGADTQYF.

The chain is built from TRBV7-2 and TRBJ2-2; weak D call: TRBD1 (6 bases). This CDR3 is built from 14 residues. CDR1 is SGHTA and CDR2 is FQGNSA in the germline V gene. Trimming left V 0 bases short and J 7 bases short, with 9 bases between. The CDR3 sequence is CASSLAGGNGELFF. The CDR3 coding sequence is TGTGCCAGCAGCTTAGCAGGGGGTAACGGGGAGCTGTTTTTT.

This sequence joins TRBV29-1 and TRBJ1-2; 7 bases line up with TRBD1. Germline CDR1 is SQVTM and CDR2 is ANQGSEA. The trim removed 5 bases at V and 0 bases at J, leaving 15 bases unmatched. The CDR3 is 17 amino acids. The CDR3 sequence is CSVLGTAGPQTNYGYTF. CDR3 sequence (DNA): TGCAGCGTTCTAGGGACAGCTGGGCCCCAAACTAACTATGGCTACACCTTC. The full variable domain, completed using reference TRBV29-1 and TRBJ1-2, is SAVISQKPSRDICQRGTSLTIQCQVDSQVTMMFWYRQQPGQSLTLIATANQGSEATYESGFVIDKFPISRPNLTFSTLTVSNMSPEDSSIYLCSVLGTAGPQTNYGYTFGSGTRLTVV.

The chain joins TRBV7-9 to TRBJ1-5; 7 bases fit TRBD1. CDR1 is SEHNR, CDR2 FQNEAQ, per germline (reference sequence). V shed 4 bases, J shed 0 bases, and the junction held 6 bases outside the gene matches. The CDR3 extends over 16 amino acids. In DNA, the CDR3 is TGTGCCAGCAGCTCCGGGACAGTTAATAGCAATCAGCCCCAGCATTTT. This translates into CASSSGTVNSNQPQHF.

This clone was found once. The V call is TRBV10-1, the J call TRBJ1-2; D not certain. The V and J ends lost 3 bases and 8 bases respectively, with 13 bases between them. The CDR3 loop spans 13 amino acids. CDR1 WNHNN and CDR2 SYGVQD come from the germline V gene (reference sequence). The CDR3 here is CASSEADGRGYTF. In nucleotides, the CDR3 is TGCGCCAGCAGTGAAGCGGACGGCCGGGGCTACACCTTC.

The V call is TRBV6-5, the J call TRBJ1-1, with 7 bases identical to TRBD1. J lost 3 bases, V lost 0 bases, and 4 bases had no gene match. Per germline, CDR1 MNHEY and CDR2 SVGAGI. There are 15 residues in the CDR3. CDR3 sequence: CASSYSIQGDTEAFF. In DNA form, the CDR3 reads TGTGCCAGCAGTTACTCGATCCAGGGGGACACTGAAGCTTTCTTT.

V gene TRBV4-1 combines with J gene TRBJ2-4, with 9 bases aligning to TRBD2. The CDR3 has 22 residues. Trimming took 0 bases from V and 0 from J; bases not matched to a gene: 18. CDR1 is MGHRA, CDR2 YSYEKL, per germline. CDR3 nucleotides: TGCGCCAGCAGCCAAGAAAGAAAGAAGCGGGGGGCCATTGAGATAGCCAAAAACATTCAGTACTTC. Protein: CASSQERKKRGAIEIAKNIQYF.

Only one count was recorded for this clone. The J gene is TRBJ2-2, the V gene TRBV7-9, with TRBD2 matching over 9 bases. V shed 5 bases, J shed 2 bases, and the junction held 15 bases outside the gene matches. The CDR3 length is 19 residues. Germline values: CDR1 SEHNR, CDR2 FQNEAQ (reference sequence). The DNA for the CDR3 is TGTGCCAGCAGCCCCCGGGTACAACTAGCGGGCGACAACACCGGGGAGCTGTTTTTT. Protein product: CASSPRVQLAGDNTGELFF.

The gene calls are TRBV7-8 and TRBJ2-7; tentative D call: TRBD1 (6 bases). Germline V CDR1 and CDR2: SGHVS, FQNEAQ. This CDR3 has 14 residues. Trimming took off 1 base at V and 3 bases at J, with 10 bases between the two ends. The CDR3 loop reads CASSLGRGGYEQYF. The CDR3, as DNA: TGTGCCAGCAGCTTAGGCAGGGGTGGCTACGAGCAGTACTTC.

The chain links TRBV27 to TRBJ2-1; 8 nucleotides match TRBD1. CDR3 length equals 18 residues. Germline V gives CDR1 MNHEY, CDR2 SMNVEV (reference sequence). V lost 3 bases, J lost 6 bases, and 16 bases stayed unmatched. The CDR3 bases are TGTGCCAGCAGTTTGGCTCGCTCACAGGGGGATATGGTCAATGAGCAGTTCTTC. Protein sequence: CASSLARSQGDMVNEQFF.

This clone was seen once. The gene calls are TRBV3-1 (or the pseudogene TRBV3-2) and TRBJ2-1; TRBD2 matches at 7 bases. CDR3 size: 19 residues. Germline V gene lookup returns CDR1 LGHDT and CDR2 YNNKEL (reference sequence). Trimming at V came to 1 base and at J to 7 bases, leaving 19 bases not matched to a gene. This CDR3 reads CASSQASSGAGNEENEQFF. CDR3 sequence (DNA): TGTGCCAGCAGCCAAGCATCTAGTGGAGCGGGAAACGAGGAGAATGAGCAGTTCTTC.

V is TRBV9 and J is TRBJ1-1; no firm D call. CDR1 and CDR2 (germline): SGDLS, YYNGEE. This CDR3 is 17 amino acids long. Trimming cost V 0 bases and J 0 bases, with 15 bases left between them. Written as DNA, the CDR3 is TGTGCCAGCAGCGTAGCTACGGCGGCTGTTATGAACACTGAAGCTTTCTTT. The encoded protein is CASSVATAAVMNTEAFF.

V gene TRBV3-1 (or the pseudogene TRBV3-2) combines with J gene TRBJ1-6; unclear D gene. The CDR3 has 16 amino acids. Germline V lookup: CDR1 LGHDT, CDR2 YNNKEL (reference sequence). Trimming stripped 0 bases from V and 6 bases from J, with 12 bases between. CDR3 sequence reads: CASSQEGGMGNSPLHF. The CDR3 nucleotides are TGTGCCAGCAGCCAAGAGGGAGGAATGGGTAATTCACCCCTCCACTTT.

The chain joins TRBV5-1 to TRBJ1-2, with a tentative D call TRBD1 (5 bases). V lost 3 bases to trimming and J lost 4 bases, with 10 bases between them. The CDR3 is 13 residues long. Germline loops: CDR1 SGHRS, CDR2 YFSETQ. CDR3 DNA sequence: TGCGCCAGCAGCTCGGGACTCAGCTATGGCTACACCTTC. Its translation: CASSSGLSYGYTF. Looking up the rest from reference TRBV5-1 and TRBJ1-2 gives the full variable domain: KAGVTQTPRYLIKTRGQQVTLSCSPISGHRSVSWYQQTPGQGLQFLFEYFSETQRNKGNFPGRFSGRQFSNSRSEMNVSTLELGDSALYLCASSSGLSYGYTFGSGTRLTVV.

The chain is built from TRBV27 and TRBJ1-5; 9 bases match TRBD1. CDR1 is MNHEY and CDR2 is SMNVEV in the germline V gene (reference sequence). With 2 bases clipped from V and 4 bases from J, the junction kept 3 bases outside the gene matches. The CDR3 has 15 residues. In DNA form, the CDR3 reads TGTGCCAGCAGTTTAAGGGACAGGGATAATCAGCCCCAGCATTTT. Its translation: CASSLRDRDNQPQHF.

CDR3 DNA sequence: TGCGCCAGCAGCTTTGGACAGCGTAATGAAAAACTGTTTTTT. Translated, it gives CASSFGQRNEKLFF. The chain has TRBV5-1 and TRBJ1-4, with D tentatively TRBD1 (6 bases). The CDR3 totals 14 residues. Trimming shortened V by 2 bases and J by 4 bases, and 9 bases separated the two germline ends. Germline CDR1 is SGHRS and CDR2 is YFSETQ.

The chain combines TRBV6-7 with TRBJ2-2; TRBD1 matches 8 bases. TRBV6-7 is known as an ORF, though its function is uncertain. The CDR3 has 12 residues. The CDR3 sequence is CTGQGRPGELFF. CDR3 DNA sequence: TGTACCGGACAGGGTAGGCCCGGGGAGCTGTTTTTT.

The V call is TRBV19, the J call TRBJ2-3, with 13 bases aligning to TRBD2. Unmatched junction bases numbered 4, after V lost 3 bases and J lost 1 base. This CDR3 is built from 17 residues. Germline CDR1 reads LNHDA; CDR2 reads SQIVND (reference sequence). The CDR3 here is CASSISGLAGGTDTQYF. As DNA, the CDR3 is TGTGCCAGTAGTATCTCCGGACTAGCGGGGGGCACAGATACGCAGTATTTT. Full variable domain (remainder filled in from reference TRBV19 and TRBJ2-3): DGGITQSPKYLFRKEGQNVTLSCEQNLNHDAMYWYRQDPGQGLRLIYYSQIVNDFQKGDIAEGYSVSREKKESFPLTVTSAQKNPTAFYLCASSISGLAGGTDTQYFGPGTRLTVL.

The genes are TRBV7-2 and TRBJ2-5; 7 bases line up with TRBD2. Per germline, CDR1 SGHTA and CDR2 FQGNSA. The CDR3 loop spans 16 amino acids. Unmatched junction bases numbered 7, after V lost 2 bases and J lost 1 base. CDR3 residues: CASSLKGRGSQETQYF. CDR3 DNA: TGTGCCAGCAGCTTAAAGGGGCGGGGGTCCCAAGAGACCCAGTACTTC.

The rearrangement joins TRBV19 to TRBJ1-1; D is undetermined. The CDR3 sequence is 13 residues long. With 1 base removed from V and 0 bases from J, the gap between germline ends came to 3 bases. Germline V lookup: CDR1 LNHDA, CDR2 SQIVND (reference sequence). The CDR3 here is CASSIALNTEAFF. As DNA, the CDR3 is TGTGCCAGTAGTATAGCCTTGAACACTGAAGCTTTCTTT.

This chain connects TRBV19 to TRBJ1-2; no definite D call. Germline V gives CDR1 LNHDA, CDR2 SQIVND (reference sequence). Trimming cost V 1 base and J 6 bases, with 9 bases left between them. The CDR3 runs to 13 residues. The CDR3 here is CASSIGRVNGYTF. Here the CDR3 DNA reads TGTGCCAGTAGTATAGGTAGAGTAAATGGCTACACCTTC.

V gene TRBV19 combines with J gene TRBJ1-5, with a weak D call TRBD1 (6 bases). The ends were cut back, 5 bases at V and 6 bases at J, with 11 bases in the middle. The V gene's germline CDR1 is LNHDA and CDR2 SQIVND (reference sequence). CDR3 length: 13 amino acids. The CDR3 bases are TGTGCCAGTAGTGAGGGGGGGTTTCAGCCCCAGCATTTT. Translating gives CASSEGGFQPQHF.

The V gene is TRBV5-1, the J gene TRBJ2-5; D might be TRBD2 (6 bases). V was trimmed by 0 bases and J by 4 bases, leaving 16 bases between them. This CDR3 has 16 amino acids. From germline, CDR1 is SGHRS and CDR2 YFSETQ. CDR3 in DNA: TGCGCCAGCAGCTTGGTATCGGAGGGAAGGGGAGAGACCCAGTACTTC. The encoded protein is CASSLVSEGRGETQYF.

The chain carries TRBV12-5 and TRBJ2-7, with a possible D match to TRBD2 (7 bases). Trimming cost V 5 bases and J 6 bases, with 20 bases left between them. CDR3 length equals 15 residues. Per the germline V gene, CDR1 is LGHNT and CDR2 is FRNRAP. For the CDR3, the DNA is TGTGCTAGTGGTCAAATCGGAGGGGGGGCCGTCGAGCAGTACTTC. Translation: CASGQIGGGAVEQYF.